The source of this T cell receptor (beta chain) is a study of cytotoxic CD8 clonotypes in ibrutinib-treated CLL. Study outcomes and limitations: Clonality increased at ibrutinib response and stayed stable in sustained remission. At progression, however, it fell back toward baseline.

The assay was immunoSEQ multiplex PCR, and TCRdb's table has in-frame clones only and misses some. The data contain around 310,000 clones, about 80% of them singletons. The table lists this clone with a few counts. Its specificity is not known. This CDR3 region has 13 residues. Germline CDR1 and CDR2: SGHVS and FNYEAQ. V lost 5 bases, J lost 2 bases, and 9 bases lay in between. This sequence joins TRBV7-6 and TRBJ2-5; unclear D gene. The source of this sequence is a human donor with chronic lymphocytic leukemia. The input for sequencing was PBMCs, taken before ibrutinib treatment. The chain's CDR3 is CASSQTWQETQYF. For the CDR3, the DNA is TGTGCCAGCAGCCAGACATGGCAAGAGACCCAGTACTTC.